Listed below are T cell receptor beta chains from one sample, sequenced in a study of post-analysis software for immune sequencing data. MiXCR was run by TCRdb on the PCR reads, yielding one entry per CDR3 protein. The sample has under 200,000 distinct CDR3 sequences; roughly 40% are singletons. The starting material was blood, obtained after autologous hematopoietic stem cell transplantation. These receptors all come from a girl between 10 and 17 years old with multiple sclerosis. Each CDR3 is given with its conserved first and last residue. The order of the fields is V gene, CDR3 protein.

V: TRBV29-1
CDR3: CSVEGTSGGRTYEQYF

V: TRBV28
CDR3: CASGEEREPYNEQFF

V: TRBV7-3
CDR3: CASSLNLGTYNEQFF

V: TRBV6-6
CDR3: CASPGGEAKNIQYF

V: TRBV3-1
CDR3: CASSRGALSYEQYF

V: TRBV29-1
CDR3: CSVEGRNTGERFF

V: TRBV20-1
CDR3: CSANQGHETQYF

V: TRBV5-1
CDR3: CASSRPLAGGTDTQYF

V: TRBV27
CDR3: CASSFAGTAYYEQYF

V: TRBV19
CDR3: CASSIRPEAKNIQYF